Below, 29 T cell receptor beta chains from the same sample are listed, as sequenced in a study of cytomegalovirus exposure and HLA in healthy donors. Both 60 Vbeta primers and 13 Jbeta primers went into the PCR. TCRdb's table, derived via immunoSEQ multiplex PCR, lists solely in-frame clones and lacks some. The table lists 70,000 to 80,000 clones, just under 80% of them singletons, with roughly 8.9% in the top ten. The sample comprised PBMCs. The receptors come from a woman between 40 and 50 years old in good health and CMV-seropositive.

J is TRBJ2-3 and V is TRBV10-2; D call uncertain. This CDR3 is 14 amino acids long. The V gene lost 1 base and the J gene lost 2 bases, with 7 bases spanning the gap. CDR1 and CDR2 from the germline V gene are WSHSY and SAAADI. This CDR3 reads CASSEYYHTDTQYF. DNA of the CDR3: TGCGCCAGCAGTGAGTACTACCACACAGATACGCAGTATTTT.

Comments on this clone: Other DNA variants within this sample encode the same CDR3. The gene calls are TRBV5-6 and TRBJ2-7; tentative D call: TRBD2 (5 bases). V dropped 2 bases and J dropped 0 bases, with 12 bases sitting between them. The CDR3 has 15 residues. CDR1 is SGHDT, CDR2 YYEEEE, per germline. The CDR3, as DNA: TGTGCCAGCAGCTTTGGAGGACCTGTCTCCTACGAGCAGTACTTC. Translation: CASSFGGPVSYEQYF.

This clone was found a few times. V is TRBV5-6 and J is TRBJ1-6; D might be TRBD1 (5 bases). The CDR3 covers 12 residues. Trimming removed 7 bases from V and 7 bases from J, with 9 bases in between. Germline V gene sequence: CDR1 SGHDT, CDR2 YYEEEE. This CDR3 is CASGQGNSPLHF. CDR3 DNA: TGTGCCAGCGGTCAGGGAAATTCACCCCTCCACTTT.

The genes are TRBV4-1 and TRBJ2-7, with 8 bases lining up with TRBD2. Trimming cost V 4 bases and J 2 bases; bases outside gene matches: 7. The CDR3 has 15 amino acids. CDR1 and CDR2 (germline): MGHRA, YSYEKL. CDR3 DNA sequence: TGCGCCAGCAGCCCGACTAGCGCGCCTCCCTACGAGCAGTACTTC. It is translated as CASSPTSAPPYEQYF.

This clone appeared a single time. The gene calls are TRBV9 and TRBJ2-3; 9 bases are a match to TRBD2. The length of the CDR3 is 16 residues. V lost 2 bases and J lost 3; bases outside the gene matches: 7. The germline V gene encodes CDR1 SGDLS and CDR2 YYNGEE. The CDR3 protein is CASSVVSGGLTDTQYF. The CDR3 DNA follows: TGTGCCAGCAGCGTTGTTAGCGGGGGCCTTACAGATACGCAGTATTTT.

The chain carries TRBV27 and TRBJ1-6; D not certain. Germline V gene sequence: CDR1 MNHEY, CDR2 SMNVEV (reference sequence). The CDR3 consists of 15 residues. Trimming cost V 2 bases and J 3 bases, with 8 bases left between them. CDR3 in amino acids: CASSLAAGYNSPLHF. CDR3 nucleotides: TGTGCCAGCAGTTTAGCGGCGGGCTATAATTCACCCCTCCACTTT.

This chain's CDR3 is CASSTTGSSGNTIYF. For the CDR3, the DNA is TGTGCCAGTAGTACGACAGGGAGCTCTGGAAACACCATATATTTT. The chain carries TRBV19 and TRBJ1-3; 7 positions match TRBD1. The CDR3 extends over 15 amino acids. Trimming at V came to 4 bases and at J to 0 bases, leaving 3 bases not matched to a gene. Per the germline V gene, CDR1 is LNHDA and CDR2 is SQIVND (reference sequence).

This chain joins TRBV5-4 and TRBJ2-5; 9 bases map to TRBD2. V trimming: 0 bases; J trimming: 5 bases; junction bases outside the gene matches: 5. The CDR3 covers 15 residues. Germline loops: CDR1 SGHNT, CDR2 YYREEE (reference sequence). The CDR3 reads CASSLGLAGVETQYF. Written as DNA, the CDR3 is TGTGCCAGCAGCTTGGGGTTAGCGGGGGTGGAGACCCAGTACTTC.

Points on this clone: One junction end disagrees with the germline gene, perhaps due to a read error. The chain uses TRBV7-9 and TRBJ1-6; maybe TRBD1 (6 bases). The germline V gene encodes CDR1 SEHNR and CDR2 FQNEAQ (reference sequence). This CDR3 contains 13 residues. CDR3 region: CSSSDLDSSSLHF. CDR3 DNA: TGTTCCAGCAGCGACCTGGACAGCTCATCCCTCCACTTT.

The chain carries TRBV4-1 and TRBJ2-7, with TRBD2 identical over 8 bases. Trimming took 8 bases from V and 6 from J; bases not matched to a gene: 6. This CDR3 region has 12 residues. The germline CDR1 and CDR2 sequences are MGHRA and YSYEKL. This CDR3 is CASGTSVSEQYF. The CDR3 DNA is TGCGCCAGCGGGACTAGTGTTTCCGAGCAGTACTTC.

The rearrangement joins TRBV25-1 to TRBJ1-4; D unclear. The V end lost 3 bases, the J end lost 4 bases, and 9 bases lay between the germline ends. CDR3 length: 14 amino acids. Per the germline V gene, CDR1 is MGHDK and CDR2 is SYGVNS. The CDR3 DNA follows: TGTGCCAGCAGTGATCGGGGTAATAATGAAAAACTGTTTTTT. Translating gives CASSDRGNNEKLFF. Looking up the rest from reference TRBV25-1 and TRBJ1-4 gives the full variable domain: EADIYQTPRYLVIGTGKKITLECSQTMGHDKMYWYQQDPGMELHLIHYSYGVNSTEKGDLSSESTVSRIRTEHFPLTLESARPSHTSQYLCASSDRGNNEKLFFGSGTQLSVL.

The chain recombines TRBV19 with TRBJ2-1; a possible D gene is TRBD1 (6 bases). From germline, CDR1 is LNHDA and CDR2 SQIVND (reference sequence). This CDR3 has 14 amino acids. Trimming took 10 bases from V and 3 from J, leaving 16 bases between them. The CDR3 is CATWGPPGYNEQFF. The CDR3 DNA sequence: TGTGCCACCTGGGGGCCGCCAGGCTACAATGAGCAGTTCTTC.

The chain joins TRBV5-8 to TRBJ2-7; the match to TRBD1 covers 9 bases. Germline V CDR1 and CDR2: SGHTS, YDEGEE. V shed 3 bases and J 4 bases; nucleotides not matched to a gene: 5. CDR3 length: 14 amino acids. CDR3 loop: CASSSRTGVYEQYF. CDR3 bases: TGTGCCAGCAGCTCGCGGACAGGGGTTTACGAGCAGTACTTC.

The J gene is TRBJ1-6, the V gene TRBV6-6; weak D call: TRBD1 (5 bases). The length of the CDR3 is 13 residues. Trimming took off 7 bases at V and 6 bases at J, with 10 bases between the two ends. Germline CDR1 reads MNHNY; CDR2 reads SVGAGI (reference sequence). The CDR3 loop reads CASKLTVNSPLHF. Here the CDR3 DNA reads TGTGCCAGCAAATTGACAGTTAATTCACCCCTCCACTTT.

This sequence joins TRBV19 and TRBJ2-1; 10 bases agree with TRBD2. J gave up 4 bases and V 8 bases, and 5 bases lay outside the gene matches. CDR3 length: 14 residues. The germline V gene encodes CDR1 LNHDA and CDR2 SQIVND (reference sequence). The CDR3 nucleotides read TGTGCCAGTGCTAGCGGGGGCCTATACAATGAGCAGTTCTTC. Its translation is CASASGGLYNEQFF.

The rearrangement links TRBV5-1 to TRBJ2-5, with 8 bases aligning to TRBD2. The CDR3 loop spans 15 amino acids. The germline gives CDR1 SGHRS, CDR2 YFSETQ. Trimming at V came to 7 bases and at J to 5 bases, leaving 13 bases not matched to a gene. CDR3 sequence (DNA): TGCGCCAGCTTCACGGGTAGCGGGGTTGTCGAGACCCAGTACTTC. Translating gives CASFTGSGVVETQYF. The entire variable domain, with the rest obtained from reference TRBV5-1 and TRBJ2-5, is as follows: KAGVTQTPRYLIKTRGQQVTLSCSPISGHRSVSWYQQTPGQGLQFLFEYFSETQRNKGNFPGRFSGRQFSNSRSEMNVSTLELGDSALYLCASFTGSGVVETQYFGPGTRLLVL.

The count of this clone is one. The V call is TRBV19, the J call TRBJ1-5, with 9 bases aligning to TRBD1. The J segment lost 5 bases and the V segment lost 4 bases, leaving 6 bases of the junction unmatched. Germline V gene data show CDR1 as LNHDA and CDR2 as SQIVND (reference sequence). This CDR3 region has 15 residues. This CDR3 reads CASSKGQGGYQPQHF. Here the CDR3 DNA reads TGTGCCAGTAGTAAGGGACAGGGAGGATATCAGCCCCAGCATTTT. Based on the CDR3 plus reference TRBV19 and TRBJ1-5, the full variable domain is DGGITQSPKYLFRKEGQNVTLSCEQNLNHDAMYWYRQDPGQGLRLIYYSQIVNDFQKGDIAEGYSVSREKKESFPLTVTSAQKNPTAFYLCASSKGQGGYQPQHFGDGTRLSIL.

The gene calls are TRBV10-3 and TRBJ2-2, with D perhaps TRBD1 (5 bases). The V and J ends lost 4 bases and 1 base respectively, with 7 bases between them. Germline V gene sequence: CDR1 ENHRY, CDR2 SYGVKD. The CDR3 length is 14 residues. CDR3 DNA sequence: TGTGCCATCAGTGGGCAGGGGAACACCGGGGAGCTGTTTTTT. Translating it yields CAISGQGNTGELFF.

This chain links TRBV27 with TRBJ2-5; 8 bases map to TRBD2. This CDR3 has 15 residues. Germline CDR1 MNHEY, CDR2 SMNVEV (reference sequence). Trimming removed 6 bases from V and 4 bases from J; junction bases left unmatched: 10. The DNA for the CDR3 is TGTGCCAGCAGCGAGGGACTAGTCGGGGTAGAGACCCAGTACTTC. Translating it yields CASSEGLVGVETQYF.

This clone was recorded once. This chain joins TRBV6-5 and TRBJ1-1, with TRBD1 matching over 8 bases. CDR1 and CDR2 from the germline V gene are MNHEY and SVGAGI. Trimming took 10 bases from V and 12 from J; bases not matched to a gene: 13. This CDR3 is built from 12 residues. CDR3 DNA sequence: TGTGCCATCGTCGGACAGGGACGGTTTTCTTTCTTT. Translating it yields CAIVGQGRFSFF.

This chain uses TRBV7-7 with TRBJ1-1; 8 bases agree with TRBD1. Looked up from germline, CDR1 is SSHAT and CDR2 is FNYEAQ (reference sequence). This CDR3 comprises 16 residues. V was clipped by 5 bases and J by 3 bases; unmatched bases: 11. DNA of the CDR3: TGTGCCAGCAGCCCCCTCAACAGGGGGTTGGACACTGAAGCTTTCTTT. This encodes CASSPLNRGLDTEAFF.

The chain couples TRBV5-4 to TRBJ1-3; TRBD1 might be the D (6 bases). The CDR3 covers 15 residues. Germline loops: CDR1 SGHNT, CDR2 YYREEE (reference sequence). Trimming cost V 0 bases and J 3 bases, with 10 bases left between them. In nucleotides, the CDR3 is TGTGCCAGCAGCTTGGAACAGGGTTTTGGAAACACCATATATTTT. This codes for CASSLEQGFGNTIYF.

The genes are TRBV30 and TRBJ2-7; the D is unclear. The CDR3 runs to 12 residues. CDR1 and CDR2 (germline): GTSNPN, SVGIG (reference sequence). The germline V and J ends were trimmed by 1 base and 1 base, with 5 bases remaining between them. CDR3 protein: CAWSESSYEQYF. CDR3 DNA: TGTGCCTGGAGTGAGAGTTCCTACGAGCAGTACTTC.

With respect to this clone: Germline and junction disagree at one end, which may indicate a read error. This rearrangement joins TRBV6-6 to TRBJ2-7; 8 bases fit TRBD1. The germline V gene has CDR1 MNHNY and CDR2 SVGAGI (reference sequence). The CDR3 totals 15 residues. CDR3 residues: CASGNRGNIPYEQCF. The CDR3 region has the DNA TGTGCCAGCGGAAACAGGGGGAATATCCCATACGAGCAGTGCTTC.

This rearrangement joins TRBV7-9 to TRBJ2-1; TRBD1 aligns across 8 bases. CDR3 size: 11 residues. Germline-derived CDR1 and CDR2 are SEHNR and FQNEAQ (reference sequence). Trimming removed 5 bases from V and 14 bases from J; junction bases left unmatched: 5. This chain's CDR3 is CASSLAGQEFF. The CDR3 nucleotides read TGTGCCAGCAGCCTCGCGGGACAGGAGTTCTTC.

This clone occurred a few times. This rearrangement joins TRBV30 to TRBJ2-4; D not certain. This CDR3 has 14 amino acids. Trimming took off 0 bases at V and 8 bases at J, with 14 bases between the two ends. Germline lookup yields CDR1 GTSNPN and CDR2 SVGIG (reference sequence). The CDR3 DNA sequence: TGTGCCTGGAGTGTACAGCCTAAGGAAGACATTCAGTACTTC. As protein: CAWSVQPKEDIQYF.

V gene TRBV4-1 combines with J gene TRBJ2-3, with a tentative D call TRBD1 (5 bases). V shed 4 bases and J shed 3 bases, with 17 bases lying between them. Per the germline V gene, CDR1 is MGHRA and CDR2 is YSYEKL. CDR3 length: 16 amino acids. This CDR3 is CASSPLPGWWTDTQYF. The CDR3 nucleotides are TGCGCCAGCAGCCCCCTCCCAGGGTGGTGGACAGATACGCAGTATTTT.

This chain links TRBV6-6 with TRBJ2-3; possible D gene TRBD2, 5 bases. CDR1 and CDR2 from the germline V gene are MNHNY and SVGAGI (reference sequence). V was pared by 2 bases and J by 2 bases, with 11 bases between. This CDR3 spans 15 amino acids. CDR3 in DNA: TGTGCCAGCAGTTACGGCAGACTAAACACAGATACGCAGTATTTT. Translated: CASSYGRLNTDTQYF.

V is TRBV7-3 and J is TRBJ2-3; D may be TRBD2 (6 bases). CDR1 and CDR2 from the germline V gene are SGHTA and FQGTGA. The V and J ends lost 6 bases and 3 bases respectively, with 16 bases between them. CDR3 length: 15 residues. In DNA form, the CDR3 reads TGTGCCAGCAGTCCGACCGGGGGTGAGACAGATACGCAGTATTTT. It translates to CASSPTGGETDTQYF.